The following is a T cell receptor beta chain sequence with its context. Antigen specificity is unknown. This may stem from a read error, because a much larger clone lies one nucleotide away. The conserved final phenylalanine or tryptophan is absent from the CDR3, which likely points to a read error. MiXCR, applied by TCRdb to the 5' RACE reads, yields one record per CDR3 protein. The data hold some 250,000 distinct CDR3 sequences, with about a sixth observed a single time. This entry comes from a study of T-cell memory formation after mild COVID-19. Broader study findings: Mainly in CM and EM were contracting CD4+ clones; CD8+ were in EMRA.

The sequence was obtained from a man between 18 and 35 years old who had mild COVID-19 (a few samples of this study predate the infection). Cell type and time point are not known. Sequenced: PBMCs or a T cell subset sorted from them (not recorded which).

This chain's CDR3 is CASSLMTGGEGDTQYY. The CDR3 DNA sequence: TGCGCCAGCAGCCTAATGACAGGGGGCGAAGGAGATACGCAGTATTAT. The J gene is TRBJ2-3, the V gene TRBV5-1; 10 bases align to TRBD1. Germline-derived CDR1 and CDR2 are SGHRS and YFSETQ. This CDR3 region has 16 residues. V shed 4 bases, J shed 5 bases, and the junction held 10 bases outside the gene matches.